The 27 T cell receptor beta chains reported below all come from one sample, sequenced in a study of control samples from healthy donors and cancer patients. The protocol was immunoSEQ multiplex PCR, while the TCRdb copy is restricted to in-frame clones and leaves out a portion. The sample consists of about 110,000 clones, approximately 82% of them appearing once. The sample comprised blood. The receptors here all came from a man aged 18 to 29 in good health.

The V and J genes are TRBV2 and TRBJ1-5; 7 bases fit TRBD1. V lost 3 bases to trimming and J lost 5 bases; unmatched junction nucleotides: 4. This CDR3 has 14 residues. From germline, CDR1 is SNHLY and CDR2 FYNNEI. Here the CDR3 DNA reads TGTGCCAGCAGTGAGGCAGGGGGTTATCAGCCCCAGCATTTT. Amino acid sequence: CASSEAGGYQPQHF.

The genes are TRBV14 and TRBJ1-1, with D possibly TRBD1 on 5 matching bases. The CDR3 runs to 15 residues. In germline, CDR1 is SGHDN, CDR2 FVKESK. With 1 base removed from V and 9 bases from J, the gap between germline ends came to 18 bases. CDR3 region: CASSQGTTWGPKAFF. The CDR3 DNA follows: TGTGCCAGCAGCCAAGGGACAACCTGGGGTCCCAAAGCTTTCTTT.

This clone appeared a few times. CDR3 region: CASSDDRGWRYTEAFF. The DNA of the CDR3 is TGTGCCAGCAGTGACGACAGGGGTTGGCGGTACACTGAAGCTTTCTTT. V is TRBV25-1 and J is TRBJ1-1, with TRBD1 matching over 8 bases. The CDR3 loop spans 16 amino acids. V lost 3 bases, J lost 3 bases, and 9 bases stayed unmatched. Germline-derived CDR1 and CDR2 are MGHDK and SYGVNS. Full variable domain (missing parts from reference TRBV25-1 and TRBJ1-1): EADIYQTPRYLVIGTGKKITLECSQTMGHDKMYWYQQDPGMELHLIHYSYGVNSTEKGDLSSESTVSRIRTEHFPLTLESARPSHTSQYLCASSDDRGWRYTEAFFGQGTRLTVV.

The CDR3 loop is CATSSRADSTDTQYF. The CDR3 DNA is TGTGCCACCAGCTCAAGGGCGGATAGCACAGATACGCAGTATTTT. The V call is TRBV15, the J call TRBJ2-3; no definite D call. CDR1 is LNHNV, CDR2 YYDKDF, per germline (reference sequence). The CDR3 length is 15 residues. Trimming shortened V by 5 bases and J by 0 bases, and 12 bases separated the two germline ends.

This rearrangement joins TRBV15 to TRBJ1-1, with TRBD1 as a possible D gene (6 bases). Trimming left V 5 bases short and J 3 bases short, with 16 bases between. The CDR3 is 15 residues long. CDR1 and CDR2 (germline): LNHNV, YYDKDF (reference sequence). CDR3 in amino acids: CATSHPRGGDTEAFF. CDR3 coding DNA: TGTGCCACCAGCCACCCTCGAGGGGGGGACACTGAAGCTTTCTTT.

J is TRBJ2-1 and V is TRBV20-1; 9 bases are shared with TRBD2. Germline V gene sequence: CDR1 DFQATT, CDR2 SNEGSKA (reference sequence). V lost 3 bases and J lost 10; bases outside the gene matches: 10. This CDR3 spans 14 amino acids. The CDR3 region is CSASRSSGVGEQFF. The CDR3 DNA reads TGCAGTGCTAGTCGGTCTAGCGGGGTTGGAGAGCAGTTCTTC.

The rearrangement joins TRBV7-2 to TRBJ2-3, with 7 nucleotides matching TRBD1. The CDR3 is 15 residues long. Germline V gene data show CDR1 as SGHTA and CDR2 as FQGNSA. Trimming took 5 bases from V and 5 from J; bases not matched to a gene: 10. CDR3 residues: CASSPGGPLRDTQYF. In DNA form, the CDR3 reads TGTGCCAGCAGCCCAGGGGGACCCCTGAGAGATACGCAGTATTTT.

The V call is TRBV19, the J call TRBJ1-1, with D perhaps TRBD1 (6 bases). V was shortened by 7 bases and J by 3 bases, with 18 bases between the two germline ends. This CDR3 has 15 amino acids. The germline V gene encodes CDR1 LNHDA and CDR2 SQIVND (reference sequence). The CDR3 spells CASIVLQGGYTEAFF. CDR3 nucleotide sequence: TGTGCCAGTATCGTGTTACAGGGAGGGTACACTGAAGCTTTCTTT.

The chain links TRBV4-1 to TRBJ1-1, with D perhaps matching TRBD1 (5 bases). Germline loops: CDR1 MGHRA, CDR2 YSYEKL. Trimming cost V 0 bases and J 3 bases, with 11 bases left between them. The CDR3 sequence is 15 residues long. This CDR3 is CASSQDGGEDTEAFF. The CDR3 nucleotides are TGCGCCAGCAGCCAAGATGGGGGGGAAGACACTGAAGCTTTCTTT.

The CDR3 DNA reads as TGTGCCAGCAGTTCCCTCCAGAGCTATGGCTACACCTTC. Its protein product is CASSSLQSYGYTF. The genes are TRBV6-6 and TRBJ1-2; no clear D. This CDR3 contains 13 residues. Trimming shortened V by 4 bases and J by 4 bases, and 10 bases separated the two germline ends. The germline gives CDR1 MNHNY, CDR2 SVGAGI (reference sequence).

CDR3 coding DNA: TGTGCCAGCAGACGGTACTCTGGAAACACCATATATTTT. Protein product: CASRRYSGNTIYF. The genes are TRBV27 and TRBJ1-3; D is unclear. Germline V lookup: CDR1 MNHEY, CDR2 SMNVEV (reference sequence). Trimming pared 6 bases from V and 0 bases from J, leaving 6 bases between. This CDR3 comprises 13 residues.

The rearrangement joins TRBV19 to TRBJ1-6; TRBD1 agrees at 7 bases. J gave up 5 bases and V 2 bases, and 6 bases lay outside the gene matches. The CDR3 extends over 16 amino acids. Per the germline V gene, CDR1 is LNHDA and CDR2 is SQIVND (reference sequence). CDR3 amino acids: CASSIKRDSDNSPLHF. For the CDR3, the DNA is TGTGCCAGTAGTATAAAACGGGACAGCGATAATTCACCCCTCCACTTT. Variable domain in full (rest from reference TRBV19 and TRBJ1-6): DGGITQSPKYLFRKEGQNVTLSCEQNLNHDAMYWYRQDPGQGLRLIYYSQIVNDFQKGDIAEGYSVSREKKESFPLTVTSAQKNPTAFYLCASSIKRDSDNSPLHFGNGTRLTVT.

The V gene is TRBV4-2, the J gene TRBJ1-4; D perhaps matches TRBD1 (6 bases). Looked up from germline, CDR1 is LGHNA and CDR2 is YNFKEQ. Trimming took 4 bases from V and 3 from J, leaving 18 bases between them. This CDR3 spans 17 amino acids. CDR3 coding DNA: TGTGCCAGCAGCCTAAAGGGGGGCGGGCGGTCTAATGAAAAACTGTTTTTT. This sequence encodes CASSLKGGGRSNEKLFF.

This clone has a handful of counts. The V and J genes are TRBV5-6 and TRBJ1-5; a possible D gene is TRBD1 (6 bases). The CDR3 has 16 residues. Germline values: CDR1 SGHDT, CDR2 YYEEEE. Trimming stripped 2 bases from V and 1 base from J, with 13 bases between. The CDR3 DNA reads TGTGCCAGCAGCTTTACAGGGACTTCAAGCAATCAGCCCCAGCATTTT. Translating gives CASSFTGTSSNQPQHF. Full variable domain (missing parts from reference TRBV5-6 and TRBJ1-5): DAGVTQSPTHLIKTRGQQVTLRCSPKSGHDTVSWYQQALGQGPQFIFQYYEEEERQRGNFPDRFSGHQFPNYSSELNVNALLLGDSALYLCASSFTGTSSNQPQHFGDGTRLSIL.

This rearrangement joins TRBV29-1 to TRBJ1-2; perhaps TRBD1 as D (5 bases). The CDR3 has 15 amino acids. The V and J ends lost 0 bases and 4 bases respectively, with 15 bases between them. Per germline, CDR1 SQVTM and CDR2 ANQGSEA. This CDR3 is CSVEDPDSKIYGYTF. The CDR3 nucleotides read TGCAGCGTTGAAGATCCTGACAGCAAGATCTATGGCTACACCTTC.

This clone was seen ten or more times. The rearrangement uses TRBV10-2 and TRBJ2-1; TRBD2 agrees at 14 bases. This CDR3 spans 16 amino acids. The J segment lost 7 bases and the V segment lost 4 bases, leaving 6 bases of the junction unmatched. CDR1 is WSHSY and CDR2 is SAAADI in the germline V gene. The CDR3 is CASSARGTSGGNEQFF. Written as DNA, the CDR3 is TGCGCCAGCAGTGCTCGGGGGACTAGCGGGGGTAATGAGCAGTTCTTC.

This sequence joins TRBV4-1 and TRBJ2-4, with 7 bases that match TRBD1. Germline V gene sequence: CDR1 MGHRA, CDR2 YSYEKL. This CDR3 region has 20 residues. Trimming removed 4 bases from V and 0 bases from J; junction bases left unmatched: 18. The CDR3 loop is CASSPGSGTEIVLAKNIQYF. The DNA of the CDR3 is TGCGCCAGCAGCCCGGGGTCGGGGACAGAAATAGTACTAGCCAAAAACATTCAGTACTTC.

The chain joins TRBV20-1 to TRBJ2-5; possible D gene TRBD1, 5 bases. Trimming took off 3 bases at V and 0 bases at J, with 8 bases between the two ends. The germline CDR1 and CDR2 sequences are DFQATT and SNEGSKA (reference sequence). The CDR3 has 13 residues. CDR3 sequence: CSASNRNQETQYF. The CDR3 DNA sequence: TGCAGTGCTAGTAACAGGAACCAAGAGACCCAGTACTTC.

This chain links TRBV18 with TRBJ1-2; 10 positions match TRBD1. Germline assignment: CDR1 KGHSH and CDR2 LQKENI. V trimming: 2 bases; J trimming: 6 bases; junction bases outside the gene matches: 18. The CDR3 is 19 residues long. The CDR3 spells CASSPSMLFRDRGYDGYTF. Here the CDR3 DNA reads TGTGCCAGCTCACCATCGATGCTTTTTAGGGACAGGGGTTACGATGGCTACACCTTC.

Written as DNA, the CDR3 is TGTGCCAGTAGTATTGACTGGGGGACAGGGGAAGCTTTCTTT. It specifies CASSIDWGTGEAFF. The chain couples TRBV19 to TRBJ1-1, with 9 nucleotides matching TRBD1. V dropped 3 bases and J dropped 8; count of bases not matched to a gene: 7. The CDR3 is made up of 14 amino acids. Germline V gene sequence: CDR1 LNHDA, CDR2 SQIVND (reference sequence).

The chain combines TRBV5-1 with TRBJ2-3; the D gene is possibly TRBD1 (6 bases). The length of the CDR3 is 14 residues. Deletions cut 7 bases from V and 1 base from J, with 13 bases between. The germline CDR1 and CDR2 sequences are SGHRS and YFSETQ. The CDR3 DNA is TGCGCCAGCTCGAGACAGGTGGGCACAGATACGCAGTATTTT. Encoded protein: CASSRQVGTDTQYF.

The chain has TRBV6-1 and TRBJ1-5; 12 bases fit TRBD1. Germline V CDR1 and CDR2: MNHNS, SASEGT. The CDR3 is 15 amino acids. Trimming at V came to 1 base and at J to 6 bases, leaving 1 base not matched to a gene. The CDR3: CASSEEGQGAQPQHF. The CDR3 nucleotides are TGTGCCAGCAGTGAAGAGGGACAGGGGGCTCAGCCCCAGCATTTT.

The chain is built from TRBV6-5 and TRBJ1-2, with D possibly being TRBD1 (6 bases). The ends were cut back, 8 bases at V and 0 bases at J, with 16 bases in the middle. The germline V gene encodes CDR1 MNHEY and CDR2 SVGAGI. The CDR3 is made up of 15 amino acids. CDR3 DNA sequence: TGTGCCAGCCTGAGGGGGGGCTCAGCTAACTATGGCTACACCTTC. Translated, it gives CASLRGGSANYGYTF.

The chain joins TRBV7-2 to TRBJ1-6; no firm D call. The ends were cut back, 4 bases at V and 6 bases at J, with 4 bases in the middle. This CDR3 spans 12 amino acids. Germline-derived CDR1 and CDR2 are SGHTA and FQGNSA. DNA for the CDR3: TGTGCCAGCAGCTCCGGTAATTCACCCCTCCACTTT. Encoded protein: CASSSGNSPLHF. Full variable domain (missing parts from reference TRBV7-2 and TRBJ1-6): GAGVSQSPSNKVTEKGKDVELRCDPISGHTALYWYRQSLGQGLEFLIYFQGNSAPDKSGLPSDRFSAERTGGSVSTLTIQRTQQEDSAVYLCASSSGNSPLHFGNGTRLTVT.

The sample holds many counts of this clone. This chain connects TRBV28 to TRBJ2-7; TRBD2 aligns across 10 bases. V lost 3 bases, J lost 0 bases, and 2 bases stayed unmatched. Germline V CDR1 and CDR2: MDHEN, SYDVKM. The CDR3 length is 15 residues. CDR3 sequence reads: CASSLASGGSYEQYF. In DNA form, the CDR3 reads TGTGCCAGCAGTTTGGCTAGCGGGGGCTCCTACGAGCAGTACTTC.

The J gene is TRBJ1-2, the V gene TRBV5-6; tentatively, D is TRBD1 (6 bases). The ends were cut back, 0 bases at V and 6 bases at J, with 18 bases in the middle. The CDR3 is 16 amino acids. The germline CDR1 and CDR2 sequences are SGHDT and YYEEEE. The CDR3 region has the DNA TGTGCCAGCAGCTTGGTGGGGGCCCGGATGAGTGATGGCTACACCTTC. Translating gives CASSLVGARMSDGYTF. Full variable domain (remainder filled in from reference TRBV5-6 and TRBJ1-2): DAGVTQSPTHLIKTRGQQVTLRCSPKSGHDTVSWYQQALGQGPQFIFQYYEEEERQRGNFPDRFSGHQFPNYSSELNVNALLLGDSALYLCASSLVGARMSDGYTFGSGTRLTVV.

The J gene is TRBJ2-3, the V gene TRBV7-6; possible D gene TRBD2, 7 bases. V lost 4 bases to trimming and J lost 2 bases, with 13 bases between them. The V gene's germline CDR1 is SGHVS and CDR2 FNYEAQ. This CDR3 region has 15 residues. The CDR3 nucleotides are TGTGCCAGCAGCTGGACAGCGGGGTTCACAGATACGCAGTATTTT. This gives the protein CASSWTAGFTDTQYF.